The 17 T cell receptor beta chains below all came from one sample that was sequenced in a study of blood T cells in healthy people across ages. A sample-barcoded 5' primer and a J-beta primer mix were used in a second PCR of roughly 7 to 11 cycles. MiXCR, run by TCRdb on the 5' RACE reads, gives a single entry per CDR3 protein. This sample has hundreds of thousands of distinct CDR3 sequences; about 30% occur once, and the top ten carry 15% to 20%. The source material was blood. The receptor set was obtained from an elderly woman in good health.

The chain joins TRBV30 to TRBJ2-3; TRBD1 aligns across 8 bases. The V and J ends lost 2 bases and 0 bases, in that order; junction bases with no gene match: 10. This CDR3 contains 17 residues. The germline V gene encodes CDR1 GTSNPN and CDR2 SVGIG (reference sequence). The CDR3 nucleotides read TGTGCCTGGAGTTTCGCCCGGACAGGGCTTAGCACAGATACGCAGTATTTT. Its protein is CAWSFARTGLSTDTQYF. Using reference TRBV30 and TRBJ2-3 for the parts outside the CDR3, the full variable domain is SQTIHQWPATLVQPVGSPLSLECTVEGTSNPNLYWYRQAAGRGLQLLFYSVGIGQISSEVPQNLSASRPQDRQFILSSKKLLLSDSGFYLCAWSFARTGLSTDTQYFGPGTRLTVL.

Concerning this clonotype itself: This could be a read error, since a much larger clone is one nucleotide away. The chain recombines TRBV27 with TRBJ2-3; D remains ambiguous. There are 15 residues in the CDR3. Germline V gene lookup returns CDR1 MNHEY and CDR2 SMNVEV (reference sequence). Trimming left V 2 bases short and J 0 bases short, with 9 bases between. The CDR3 DNA reads TGTGCCAGCAGTTTAAATAACAACAGCACAGATACGCAGTATTTT. Translated, it gives CASSLNNNSTDTQYF.

The sample holds many counts of this clonotype. The chain is built from TRBV11-3 and TRBJ1-2; D is uncertain. In germline, CDR1 is SGHNT, CDR2 YENEEA. V gave up 7 bases and J gave up 1 base, with 10 bases separating them. This CDR3 is built from 13 residues. CDR3 in amino acids: CASTSRSNYGYTF. In nucleotides, the CDR3 is TGTGCCAGCACCAGCAGGAGTAACTATGGCTACACCTTC.

The V call is TRBV20-1, the J call TRBJ1-1; 10 nucleotides align to TRBD1. The CDR3 spans 15 residues. The germline V gene has CDR1 DFQATT and CDR2 SNEGSKA (reference sequence). V dropped 2 bases and J dropped 4; count of bases not matched to a gene: 7. In DNA, the CDR3 is TGCAGTGCTAGACGGGACAGGGGACAATTCACTGAAGCTTTCTTT. It yields the protein CSARRDRGQFTEAFF.

This chain uses TRBV7-2 with TRBJ2-1; D is possibly TRBD2 (6 bases). The length of the CDR3 is 15 residues. Germline V lookup: CDR1 SGHTA, CDR2 FQGNSA. V was trimmed by 5 bases and J by 2 bases, leaving 13 bases between them. The CDR3 coding sequence is TGTGCCAGCAGCCCACGACTAGAGCCCTACAATGAGCAGTTCTTC. It yields the protein CASSPRLEPYNEQFF.

This clonotype was seen ten or more times. V gene TRBV7-2 combines with J gene TRBJ2-1; tentatively, D is TRBD1 or TRBD2 (5 bases each). The CDR3 length is 17 residues. Trimming removed 5 bases at V and 0 bases at J, with 17 bases between. Germline CDR1 is SGHTA and CDR2 is FQGNSA. In nucleotides, the CDR3 is TGTGCCAGCAGCCCGGACGGGACGGCTAGCTCCTACAATGAGCAGTTCTTC. Amino acids: CASSPDGTASSYNEQFF.

The chain uses TRBV30 and TRBJ2-7; TRBD2 matches 12 bases. From germline, CDR1 is GTSNPN and CDR2 SVGIG (reference sequence). The J segment lost 4 bases and the V segment lost 2 bases, leaving 6 bases of the junction unmatched. This CDR3 has 15 residues. CDR3 protein: CAWSRQLAGGYEQYF. DNA of the CDR3: TGTGCCTGGAGTCGCCAACTAGCGGGGGGTTACGAGCAGTACTTC.

The V gene is TRBV7-2, the J gene TRBJ2-4; TRBD1 is a possible D gene (5 bases). The CDR3 runs to 13 residues. Germline lookup yields CDR1 SGHTA and CDR2 FQGNSA. Trimming stripped 5 bases from V and 6 bases from J, with 11 bases between. CDR3 nucleotide sequence: TGTGCCAGCAGCCGACAGAGTGGAAACATTCAGTACTTC. Translated, it gives CASSRQSGNIQYF. Based on the CDR3 plus reference TRBV7-2 and TRBJ2-4, the full variable domain is GAGVSQSPSNKVTEKGKDVELRCDPISGHTALYWYRQSLGQGLEFLIYFQGNSAPDKSGLPSDRFSAERTGGSVSTLTIQRTQQEDSAVYLCASSRQSGNIQYFGAGTRLSVL.

This clonotype was found once. This rearrangement joins TRBV28 to TRBJ2-2, with 11 bases lining up with TRBD2. Germline assignment: CDR1 MDHEN and CDR2 SYDVKM. The CDR3 runs 17 residues. Trimming took 7 bases from V and 3 from J; bases not matched to a gene: 10. CDR3 in DNA: TGTGCCAGCAAACCCTCTAGCGGGGGGATTTACACCGGGGAGCTGTTTTTT. It yields the protein CASKPSSGGIYTGELFF. Based on the CDR3 plus reference TRBV28 and TRBJ2-2, the full variable domain is DVKVTQSSRYLVKRTGEKVFLECVQDMDHENMFWYRQDPGLGLRLIYFSYDVKMKEKGDIPEGYSVSREKKERFSLILESASTNQTSMYLCASKPSSGGIYTGELFFGEGSRLTVL.

In the case of this clonotype: A much larger clone is a single base away; this may be a read error. The rearrangement joins TRBV20-1 to TRBJ2-3; a weak D match, TRBD2 (5 bases). Per germline, CDR1 DFQATT and CDR2 SNEGSKA (reference sequence). This CDR3 is 14 amino acids long. DNA for the CDR3: TGCAGTGCTAGACGAGCGGTTAGCACAGATACGCGGTATTTT. As protein: CSARRAVSTDTRYF.

This clonotype was recorded a few times. It may be a read error: a sequence one base away is much more abundant. The CDR3 nucleotides read TGTGCCAGCAGTTGCTCGATTGGCGTCGAGCAGTACTTC. Protein: CASSCSIGVEQYF. The genes are TRBV6-2 or TRBV6-3 and TRBJ2-7; D is unresolved. V was clipped by 4 bases and J by 6 bases, with 13 bases between them. The CDR3 sequence is 13 residues long. In germline, CDR1 is MNHEY, CDR2 SVGEGT.

Many counts were recorded for this clonotype. The rearrangement uses TRBV5-6 and TRBJ2-1; maybe TRBD1 (6 bases). Trimming shortened V by 0 bases and J by 4 bases, and 17 bases separated the two germline ends. Germline CDR1 and CDR2: SGHDT and YYEEEE. The length of the CDR3 is 17 residues. The CDR3 sequence: CASSLASGTRSYNEQFF. CDR3 bases: TGTGCCAGCAGCTTGGCGTCCGGGACACGATCTTACAATGAGCAGTTCTTC.

This clonotype has more than one count but fewer than ten. This chain links TRBV4-3 with TRBJ1-2, with 12 bases fitting TRBD1. From germline, CDR1 is LGHNA and CDR2 YSLEER. This CDR3 spans 15 amino acids. V lost 4 bases and J lost 6; bases outside the gene matches: 6. CDR3 bases: TGCGCCAGCAGCCCTTCGGGACAGGGGGCCGATGGCTACACCTTC. It yields the protein CASSPSGQGADGYTF.

The chain joins TRBV18 to TRBJ2-7; D is possibly TRBD1 (8 bases). The germline V gene encodes CDR1 KGHSH and CDR2 LQKENI. This CDR3 has 14 residues. V lost 5 bases to trimming and J lost 10 bases, with 21 bases between them. The CDR3 DNA reads as TGTGCCAGCTCATCACAGGGGGGTCGGGAGGCCCAGTACTTC. Translating gives CASSSQGGREAQYF.

J is TRBJ2-5 and V is TRBV28; D possibly matches TRBD1 or TRBD2 (5 bases each). Trimming shortened V by 5 bases and J by 0 bases, and 16 bases separated the two germline ends. The CDR3 covers 16 residues. In germline, CDR1 is MDHEN, CDR2 SYDVKM. This CDR3 is CASSDWRRGDQETQYF. CDR3 coding DNA: TGTGCCAGCAGTGACTGGAGGAGAGGGGACCAAGAGACCCAGTACTTC.

The genes are TRBV7-2 and TRBJ2-1; TRBD2 is a possible D gene (6 bases). Trimming removed 7 bases at V and 8 bases at J, with 18 bases between. This CDR3 comprises 14 residues. Germline CDR1 is SGHTA and CDR2 is FQGNSA. CDR3 sequence reads: CASTFGGPLDEQFF. The CDR3 nucleotides are TGTGCCAGCACCTTCGGGGGTCCCCTAGATGAGCAGTTCTTC.

The J gene is TRBJ2-4, the V gene TRBV9; D perhaps matches TRBD1 (7 bases). The CDR3 has 14 amino acids. Germline CDR1 reads SGDLS; CDR2 reads YYNGEE. Between the trimmed V and J ends, which lost 0 bases and 13 bases, there was a span of 17 bases. DNA for the CDR3: TGTGCCAGCAGCGTAGGACAGGGAGGAAGGGAGCAGTACTTC. The encoded protein is CASSVGQGGREQYF.